This T cell receptor beta chain was captured in a study of T cell changes during pregnancy in multiple sclerosis. V lost 4 bases to trimming and J lost 3 bases, with 7 bases between them. This CDR3 is 13 amino acids long. CDR1 and CDR2 from the germline V gene are SGHVS and FNYEAQ. Sequencing was performed with immunoSEQ multiplex PCR; in TCRdb, only in-frame clones are kept and a portion is missing. This table has roughly 76,000 clones, around 90% appearing once. This clonotype was sampled from a female donor with multiple sclerosis, enrolled in a pregnancy study. This rearrangement joins TRBV7-6 to TRBJ1-5; D might be TRBD1 (6 bases). The sequences come from CD4+ T cells from peripheral blood mononuclear cells, collected after pregnancy. The CDR3 reads CASSSGVNQPQHF. In DNA, the CDR3 is TGTGCCAGCAGCTCAGGGGTCAATCAGCCCCAGCATTTT.